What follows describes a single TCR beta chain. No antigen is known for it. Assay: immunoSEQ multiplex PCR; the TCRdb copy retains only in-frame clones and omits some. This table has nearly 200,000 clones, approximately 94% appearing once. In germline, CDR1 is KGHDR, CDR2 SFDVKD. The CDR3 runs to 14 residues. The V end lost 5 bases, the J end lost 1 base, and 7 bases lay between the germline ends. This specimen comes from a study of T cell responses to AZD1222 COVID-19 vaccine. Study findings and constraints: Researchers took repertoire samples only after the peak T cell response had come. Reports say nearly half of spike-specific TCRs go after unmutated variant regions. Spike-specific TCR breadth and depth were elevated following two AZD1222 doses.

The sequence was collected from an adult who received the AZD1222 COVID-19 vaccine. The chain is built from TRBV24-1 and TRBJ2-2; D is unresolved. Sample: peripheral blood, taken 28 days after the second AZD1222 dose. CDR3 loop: CATSVIKNTGELFF. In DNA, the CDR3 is TGTGCCACCAGTGTTATAAAGAACACCGGGGAGCTGTTTTTT.